This TCR beta chain was captured by sequencing in a study of T cells in localized non-small cell lung cancer. Overall study findings and caveats: Elevated circulating T cell density in blood was associated with longer overall survival.

In regard to this clone: Its antigen remains unknown.

Assay: immunoSEQ multiplex PCR; the TCRdb copy retains only in-frame clones and omits some. This sample has around 130,000 clones, with 80% to 90% found just once. Germline assignment: CDR1 MGHRA and CDR2 YSYEKL. There are 16 residues in the CDR3. V lost 0 bases to trimming and J lost 4 bases, with 13 bases between them. The receptor was derived from a female donor older than 55 with stage I lung adenocarcinoma. The chain links TRBV4-1 to TRBJ1-3; a weak D match, TRBD1 (5 bases). The source material was peripheral blood, sampled before any cancer treatment. CDR3: CASSQESKGPGNTIYF. The CDR3, as DNA: TGCGCCAGCAGCCAAGAATCCAAGGGACCCGGAAACACCATATATTTT.